Listed below are T cell receptor beta chains from one sample, sequenced in a study of PD-1 blockade in classical Hodgkin lymphoma. Measured with immunoSEQ multiplex PCR; TCRdb has only the in-frame clones, and not every one. The profile shows under 30,000 clones, roughly two thirds of them singletons. The sample here was peripheral blood mononuclear cells (PBMCs), taken at baseline. These receptor sequences come from a human donor with classical Hodgkin lymphoma. The CDR3 runs from the conserved cysteine through the conserved F or W. A D gene is named only where the DNA matches it firmly. The size field is filled for only some rows; it gives once, few, many or a size class.

j_call d_call v_call clone_size cdr3_aa cdr3_nt
TRBJ2-1 - TRBV6-5 few CASSIGGLMSEQFF TGTGCCAGCAGTATCGGGGGCTTGATGAGTGAGCAGTTCTTC
TRBJ1-2 TRBD1 TRBV18 large CASSPPDRGNYGYTF TGTGCCAGCTCACCACCTGACAGGGGGAACTATGGCTACACCTTC
TRBJ2-2 - TRBV4-3 - CASSQELLFTGELFF TGCGCCAGCAGTCAAGAGCTGCTGTTTACCGGGGAGCTGTTTTTT
TRBJ2-3 - TRBV29-1 - CSVEDHSTDTQYF TGCAGCGTTGAAGACCACTCCACAGATACGCAGTATTTT
TRBJ1-1 - TRBV2 medium-sized CASSDRGGTEAFF TGTGCCAGCAGTGACAGAGGGGGGACTGAAGCTTTCTTT
TRBJ1-1 - TRBV28 - CASSLVSGGGTEAFF TGTGCCAGCAGTCTCGTCTCCGGGGGAGGGACTGAAGCTTTCTTT
TRBJ1-2 - TRBV6-1 - CASSDGGYGYTF TGTGCCAGCAGTGACGGAGGCTATGGCTACACCTTC
TRBJ1-3 TRBD1 TRBV7-8 - CASSLLDRGGTGNTIYF TGTGCCAGCAGCTTACTTGACAGGGGGGGAACTGGAAACACCATATATTTT
TRBJ2-7 - TRBV4-2 - CASSPHLEVGYEQYF TGTGCCAGCAGCCCCCATCTTGAGGTCGGCTACGAGCAGTACTTC
TRBJ1-5 - TRBV7-6 - CASSLAPGGSQPQHF TGTGCCAGCAGCCTGGCCCCGGGGGGCAGTCAGCCCCAGCATTTT
TRBJ1-1 - TRBV7-9 - CASNSPVNTEAFF TGTGCCAGCAACTCCCCAGTGAACACTGAAGCTTTCTTT
TRBJ1-5 TRBD1 TRBV28 - CASSRDRGWEQPQHF TGTGCCAGCAGCCGCGACAGGGGTTGGGAACAGCCCCAGCATTTT
TRBJ1-4 TRBD1 TRBV9 - CASSPRPGQIKEKLFF TGTGCCAGCAGCCCACGACCGGGACAGATTAAGGAAAAACTGTTTTTT
TRBJ1-5 - TRBV19 few CASSMISGIFHF TGTGCCAGTAGTATGATTTCGGGAATATTCCATTTT
TRBJ2-1 TRBD2 TRBV5-4 few CASSLVAGVSNEQFF TGTGCCAGCAGCTTGGTAGCGGGAGTAAGTAATGAGCAGTTCTTC
TRBJ1-1 - TRBV6-5 - CASTGGTWMNTEAFF TGTGCCAGCACCGGAGGCACGTGGATGAACACTGAAGCTTTCTTT
TRBJ1-2 TRBD1 TRBV28 - CASSSPGTEAGYTF TGTGCCAGCAGTTCACCCGGGACAGAAGCTGGCTACACCTTC
TRBJ1-2 - TRBV18 few CASSPGTTDYGYTF TGTGCCAGCTCACCGGGCACAACGGACTATGGCTACACCTTC
TRBJ2-3 - TRBV30 - CAWSPSTDTQYF TGTGCCTGGAGTCCCTCAACAGATACGCAGTATTTT
TRBJ1-6 - TRBV15 few CATSRATANSPLHF TGTGCCACCAGCAGAGCGACAGCGAATTCACCCCTCCACTTT
TRBJ1-5 - TRBV23-1 - CASSQSRDRRNSNQPQHF TGCGCCAGCAGTCAATCCCGAGACAGGCGGAATAGCAATCAGCCCCAGCATTTT
TRBJ1-2 - TRBV5-1 few CASSLAGVGGYTF TGCGCCAGCAGCTTGGCGGGGGTTGGAGGCTACACCTTC
TRBJ2-2 TRBD2 TRBV9 - CASSVAVTSGSGTGELFF TGTGCCAGCAGCGTAGCAGTGACTAGCGGGAGTGGTACCGGGGAGCTGTTTTTT
TRBJ1-4 - TRBV28 - CASSIPSDRTTNEKLFF TGTGCCAGCAGTATTCCTTCGGACAGAACAACTAATGAAAAACTGTTTTTT
TRBJ2-6 - TRBV19 medium-sized CASRRTSTGSGSGANVLTF TGTGCCAGTAGGCGAACCTCGACAGGCTCTGGCTCTGGGGCCAACGTCCTGACTTTC
TRBJ2-1 TRBD2 TRBV6-5 - CASRRLTSEHEQFF TGTGCCAGCAGGCGCCTGACTAGCGAGCATGAGCAGTTCTTC
TRBJ2-1 - TRBV7-2 - CASSSGSPTIEQFF TGTGCCAGCAGCTCGGGGAGCCCTACAATTGAGCAGTTCTTC
TRBJ1-2 TRBD1 TRBV6-1 few CASSRDRGSSGYTF TGTGCCAGCAGCCGGGACAGGGGAAGTAGTGGCTACACCTTC
TRBJ1-1 - TRBV7-6 few CASSSWAADTEAFF TGTGCCAGCAGCTCTTGGGCTGCTGACACTGAAGCTTTCTTT
TRBJ1-2 - TRBV29-1 - CSVERGTYGYTF TGCAGCGTTGAACGGGGGACCTATGGCTACACCTTC
TRBJ1-1 TRBD1 TRBV18 - CASSPGLRGRDTEAFF TGTGCCAGCTCACCAGGGTTGAGGGGGCGCGACACTGAAGCTTTCTTT
TRBJ2-3 TRBD2 TRBV6-1 - CASSDLRGMGTDTQYF TGTGCCAGCAGTGATCTGCGGGGGATGGGCACAGATACGCAGTATTTT
TRBJ1-1 TRBD1 TRBV6-5 few CASSRTGEGTEAFF TGTGCCAGCAGTCGGACAGGGGAGGGGACTGAAGCTTTCTTT
TRBJ2-1 TRBD2 TRBV19 - CASSTLAGSTLDNEQFF TGTGCCAGTAGTACCCTAGCGGGATCTACCTTAGACAATGAGCAGTTCTTC
TRBJ2-7 - TRBV28 - CASSLGNEQYF TGTGCCAGCAGCCTCGGGAACGAGCAGTACTTC
TRBJ2-5 TRBD1 TRBV4-1 - CASSQTGTGLETQYF TGCGCCAGCAGCCAAACCGGGACAGGTCTAGAGACCCAGTACTTC
TRBJ1-1 - TRBV19 few CASSLRGLNTEAFF TGTGCCAGTAGTCTCCGAGGATTGAACACTGAAGCTTTCTTT
TRBJ1-5 - TRBV5-1 - CASSYQGPDGNQPQHF TGCGCCAGCAGCTACCAGGGCCCCGACGGCAATCAGCCCCAGCATTTT
TRBJ2-2 - TRBV19 - CASSILGAGELFF TGTGCCAGTAGTATATTGGGGGCCGGGGAGCTGTTTTTT
TRBJ2-1 TRBD2 TRBV5-4 - CASSTSGRVLGEQFF TGTGCCAGCTCAACTAGCGGGAGGGTCCTGGGTGAGCAGTTCTTC
TRBJ1-1 - TRBV18 - CASSSLTVNTEAFF TGTGCCAGCTCATCCTTAACGGTGAACACTGAAGCTTTCTTT
TRBJ1-1 - TRBV7-2 - CASSRPGSTEAFF TGTGCCAGCAGCCGACCTGGGAGCACTGAAGCTTTCTTT
TRBJ2-5 TRBD2 TRBV28 few CASRHWTSGRPGGETQYF TGTGCCAGCAGGCATTGGACTAGCGGACGACCCGGGGGGGAGACCCAGTACTTC
TRBJ2-3 - TRBV7-9 - CASSSRGGFSTDTQYF TGTGCCAGCAGCTCTAGGGGGGGTTTTAGCACAGATACGCAGTATTTT
TRBJ1-2 - TRBV7-9 - CASSSGLPYGYTF TGTGCCAGCAGCTCGGGACTGCCCTATGGCTACACCTTC
TRBJ1-1 TRBD1 TRBV6-1 - CASMTGGTGKGAFF TGTGCCAGCATGACAGGGGGCACCGGTAAGGGAGCTTTCTTT
TRBJ1-5 TRBD1 TRBV28 - CASSSSTGQKHF TGTGCCAGCAGCTCCTCGACAGGGCAAAAGCATTTT
TRBJ1-1 TRBD1 TRBV19 few CASTVTGENTEAFF TGTGCCAGCACTGTGACAGGGGAGAACACTGAAGCTTTCTTT
TRBJ2-3 - TRBV9 - CASSVGGSGTDTQYF TGTGCCAGCAGCGTAGGAGGGAGTGGTACAGATACGCAGTATTTT
TRBJ1-5 TRBD1 TRBV7-2 once CASSLEQGSNQPQHF TGTGCCAGCAGCCTCGAACAGGGGAGCAATCAGCCCCAGCATTTT